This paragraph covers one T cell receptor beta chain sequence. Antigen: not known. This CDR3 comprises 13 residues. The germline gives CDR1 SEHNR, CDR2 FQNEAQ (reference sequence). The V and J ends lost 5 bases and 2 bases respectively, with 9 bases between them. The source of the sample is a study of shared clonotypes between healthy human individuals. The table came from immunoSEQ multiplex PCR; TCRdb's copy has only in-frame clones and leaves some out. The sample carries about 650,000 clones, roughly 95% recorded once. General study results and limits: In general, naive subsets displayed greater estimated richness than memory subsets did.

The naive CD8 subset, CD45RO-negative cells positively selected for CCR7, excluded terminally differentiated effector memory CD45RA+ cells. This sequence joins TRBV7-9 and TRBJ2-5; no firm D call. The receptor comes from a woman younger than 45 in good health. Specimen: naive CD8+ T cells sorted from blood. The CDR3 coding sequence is TGTGCCAGCAGCCCCGGACCTCAAGAGACCCAGTACTTC. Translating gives CASSPGPQETQYF.